One sample yielded the 4 T cell receptor beta chains listed below, sequenced in a study of shared clonotypes between healthy human individuals. Here immunoSEQ multiplex PCR was the method, and the copy in TCRdb shows in-frame clones only, minus some. The sample has 1 million to 1.3 million clones; around 78% are singletons. Sequenced: memory CD4+ T cells from PBMCs. Documented subset: CD45RA-negative fraction. Every receptor here comes from a man aged 18 to 30 in good health. Some clones in this sample may be carry-over from other donors' samples.

The chain recombines TRBV5-1 with TRBJ1-4, with TRBD1 matching 8 bases. Trimming at V came to 4 bases and at J to 12 bases, leaving 5 bases not matched to a gene. The CDR3 contains 12 residues. CDR1 is SGHRS and CDR2 is YFSETQ in the germline V gene. CDR3 in DNA: TGCGCCAGCAGCGTTACAGGGGGGGAACTGTTTTTT. Translated: CASSVTGGELFF.

V and J are TRBV19 and TRBJ2-3, with TRBD2 as a possible D gene (6 bases). Germline CDR1 and CDR2: LNHDA and SQIVND (reference sequence). Trimming removed 9 bases from V and 5 bases from J, with 21 bases in between. This CDR3 spans 15 amino acids. The CDR3 DNA sequence: TGTGCCAGCAGTCAGGGAGGCGCAAGGGGAGATACGCAGTATTTT. Translated: CASSQGGARGDTQYF.

The CDR3 sequence: CASSLPSGSSGANVLTF. The CDR3 DNA reads as TGTGCCAGCAGCTTACCTAGCGGGAGCAGTGGGGCCAACGTCCTGACTTTC. The J gene is TRBJ2-6, the V gene TRBV7-9, with 10 positions matching TRBD2. Trimming at V came to 2 bases and at J to 3 bases, leaving 4 bases not matched to a gene. The CDR3 totals 17 residues. The germline V gene encodes CDR1 SEHNR and CDR2 FQNEAQ (reference sequence).

The chain links TRBV7-2 to TRBJ2-3; 7 bases fit TRBD2. This CDR3 has 16 amino acids. The junction had 11 bases not matched to a gene; V was cut back by 4 bases and J by 4 bases. Germline lookup yields CDR1 SGHTA and CDR2 FQGNSA. The CDR3 region is CASSSSGAGPPDTQYF. DNA for the CDR3: TGTGCCAGCAGCTCCAGCGGGGCGGGGCCGCCAGATACGCAGTATTTT.